This record concerns one TCR beta chain sequence. This entry is derived from a study of cytomegalovirus exposure and HLA in healthy donors. In germline, CDR1 is LNHDA, CDR2 SQIVND (reference sequence). Trimming shortened V by 3 bases and J by 3 bases, and 15 bases separated the two germline ends. The CDR3 contains 15 residues. The PCR was carried out with 60 Vbeta primers and 13 Jbeta primers. Sequencing used immunoSEQ multiplex PCR; TCRdb keeps in-frame clones, though not all of them. This table has 110,000 to 150,000 clones, 82% appearing once. The sequence came from a man aged 18 to 35 in good health and CMV-seropositive. The sample was PBMCs. This rearrangement joins TRBV19 to TRBJ2-7; TRBD2 might be the D (6 bases). CDR3 nucleotides: TGTGCCAGTAGTATTCGCCCGGGACTTCGCTACGAGCAGTACTTC. Its protein is CASSIRPGLRYEQYF.